Listed here is a single T cell receptor beta chain. The data derive from a study of blood T cell repertoires in COVID-19. Turning to the study itself: Collection of acute and convalescent COVID-19 samples took place in the United States, Italy and Spain. From T cells, B-cell-depleted T cells, or PBMCs came the material, which was cDNA or gDNA.

The CDR3 contains 17 residues. CDR1 and CDR2 from the germline V gene are SNHLY and FYNNEI. V lost 6 bases and J 7 bases, leaving 25 bases between the germline ends. Authors' methods: Nucleated cell counts were estimated from reference gene primer amplification. Clones were sequenced by immunoSEQ multiplex PCR, and TCRdb holds only the in-frame ones, with some missing. V and J calls and clone size come straight from that table; D and trimming were deduced from the DNA. This repertoire shows over 150,000 clones, 90% to 95% found once; its top ten account for approximately 0.8%. Seattle-derived patients entered the study during active infection and were followed longitudinally.

The clonotype comes from a young man with COVID-19, enrolled during active disease. The chain links TRBV2 to TRBJ2-1, with D tentatively TRBD1 (5 bases). Sequenced material: peripheral blood. CDR3 sequence reads: CASSLPLGQGGVNEQFF. The CDR3, as DNA: TGTGCCAGCAGCCTTCCTTTGGGGCAGGGTGGGGTAAATGAGCAGTTCTTC.